This T cell receptor beta chain was documented in a study of T cells in Graves' hyperthyroidism and ophthalmopathy. Study-wide points: Ophthalmopathy cases were set apart from stable hyperthyroidism by a 13 V-J model.

The sample holds many counts of this clonotype. Its antigen is undetermined. Using RNA transcripts as the source, TCR beta CDR3 regions were amplified. RT-PCR in the first round (using the HTBI primer set) targeted the TCR CDR3. TCRdb recomputed calls from the multiplex PCR reads with MiXCR, one row per CDR3 protein. The sample consists of 550,000 to 700,000 distinct CDR3 sequences, around 15% of them appearing once. Deletions cut 1 base from V and 7 bases from J, with 10 bases between. CDR1 and CDR2 from the germline V gene are SGHTA and FQGNSA. This CDR3 contains 14 residues. The sequence was obtained from a woman between 35 and 50 years old with Graves' ophthalmopathy. What was sequenced was blood. The V and J genes are TRBV7-2 and TRBJ2-2, with D possibly matching TRBD2 (5 bases). CDR3 in DNA: TGTGCCAGCAGCTTAGGGACGGGGAACGGGGAGCTGTTTTTT. It is translated as CASSLGTGNGELFF.